The clone carrying this TCR beta chain was observed many times. Its antigen is not known. These data come from a study of neurological immune-mediated disorders. Points from the study as a whole: None of the CDR3 amino acid sequences found in expanded clones was shared across subjects. This suggests that the TCR-beta repertoires were private in all groups.

5'RACE generated cDNA with 10-nucleotide random UMIs. Every sequencing run returned over 190 million TCR-beta sequences, which were derived from 15-18 subjects. TCRdb re-derived calls from the 5' RACE reads in MiXCR, one entry per CDR3 protein. The sample consists of about 70,000 distinct CDR3 sequences, over 5% of them appearing once. The CDR3 spans 17 residues. J was trimmed by 2 bases and V by 2 bases; bases with no gene match: 7. CDR1 and CDR2 (germline): LGHNA, YNFKEQ. 2 million unsorted PBMCs were stored in RNAlater at -80 °C before RNA extraction. Sequencing was done on a sample of PBMCs. This TCR derives from a human donor with multiple sclerosis. The donor label of this sample is uncertain. V gene TRBV4-2 combines with J gene TRBJ2-2; TRBD2 agrees at 8 bases. CDR3 DNA: TGTGCCAGCAGCCAACTGGGAGCGGGGGATAACACCGGGGAGCTGTTTTTT. Translation: CASSQLGAGDNTGELFF.